Listed here are 28 T cell receptor beta chains from one sample, sequenced in a study of T cell responses to AZD1222 COVID-19 vaccine. Repertoires were generated with immunoSEQ multiplex PCR, while TCRdb's copy carries only in-frame clones and drops some. The table has about 140,000 clones, around 90% seen once; the top ten hold approximately 4.8%. Here the sequenced sample was peripheral blood, taken on day 0 of AZD1222 vaccination. The receptors come from an adult in good health.

This chain links TRBV13 with TRBJ2-5, with TRBD2 matching over 7 bases. From germline, CDR1 is PRHDT and CDR2 FYEKMQ (reference sequence). This CDR3 contains 15 residues. Trimming took 5 bases from V and 2 from J; bases not matched to a gene: 8. DNA for the CDR3: TGTGCCAGCAGCCTCCGCGCCGGGGGGCAAGAGACCCAGTACTTC. Protein product: CASSLRAGGQETQYF.

V is TRBV27 and J is TRBJ1-2, with 10 bases aligning to TRBD1. The CDR3 totals 16 residues. Germline lookup yields CDR1 MNHEY and CDR2 SMNVEV (reference sequence). V shed 2 bases, J shed 5 bases, and the junction held 8 bases outside the gene matches. The CDR3 nucleotides are TGTGCCAGCAGTTTACTCGGGGACAGGGGAGGGTATGGCTACACCTTC. Its translation is CASSLLGDRGGYGYTF.

The chain joins TRBV6-5 to TRBJ1-1; D is possibly TRBD1 (6 bases). V lost 5 bases and J lost 0, with 13 bases in between. Per the germline V gene, CDR1 is MNHEY and CDR2 is SVGAGI. The CDR3 runs to 15 residues. CDR3 coding DNA: TGTGCCAGCAGTCCTGACAGGCTTATGAACACTGAAGCTTTCTTT. This translates into CASSPDRLMNTEAFF.

This clone came up once. This chain links TRBV7-6 with TRBJ2-3; 13 bases align to TRBD2. The CDR3 loop spans 17 amino acids. V dropped 4 bases and J dropped 3; count of bases not matched to a gene: 7. CDR1 and CDR2 (germline): SGHVS, FNYEAQ. This CDR3 is CASSSRTSGSSTDTQYF. In DNA, the CDR3 is TGTGCCAGCAGCTCGCGGACTAGCGGGAGTAGTACAGATACGCAGTATTTT.

The chain is built from TRBV6-5 and TRBJ2-7; the D gene is possibly TRBD1 (6 bases). Trimming left V 6 bases short and J 3 bases short, with 9 bases between. This CDR3 has 12 amino acids. Germline V lookup: CDR1 MNHEY, CDR2 SVGAGI. CDR3 nucleotides: TGTGCCAGCAGCCAGGACAGCTACGAGCAGTACTTC. The encoded protein is CASSQDSYEQYF.

The rearrangement joins TRBV19 to TRBJ1-1; D might be TRBD1 (5 bases). The V gene lost 3 bases and the J gene lost 0 bases, with 20 bases spanning the gap. Germline CDR1 is LNHDA and CDR2 is SQIVND (reference sequence). The CDR3 runs to 18 residues. CDR3 in DNA: TGTGCCAGTAGTATCCGATTGGGGCAAAGCTTTATGAACACTGAAGCTTTCTTT. It encodes CASSIRLGQSFMNTEAFF.

The V gene is TRBV9, the J gene TRBJ1-1, with D hard to call. Germline CDR1 is SGDLS and CDR2 is YYNGEE. The V end was cut by 4 bases, the J end by 4 bases, with 5 bases between. The CDR3 consists of 11 residues. In DNA, the CDR3 is TGTGCCAGCAGCCCCGGCACTGAAGCTTTCTTT. Translation gives CASSPGTEAFF.

The chain links TRBV10-3 to TRBJ1-3, with TRBD1 matching 7 bases. The length of the CDR3 is 15 residues. Germline values: CDR1 ENHRY, CDR2 SYGVKD. The V and J ends lost 5 bases and 0 bases, in that order; junction bases with no gene match: 4. The CDR3 DNA reads TGTGCCATCAGTCCGGACAGGCTCTCTGGAAACACCATATATTTT. Protein: CAISPDRLSGNTIYF.

V gene TRBV19 combines with J gene TRBJ1-3; 8 bases align to TRBD1. Germline V gene sequence: CDR1 LNHDA, CDR2 SQIVND (reference sequence). The V segment lost 9 bases and the J segment 0 bases; nucleotides outside the gene matches: 10. There are 16 residues in the CDR3. The CDR3 is CARSNEGQVSGNTIYF. CDR3 coding DNA: TGTGCCAGAAGCAACGAGGGACAGGTCTCTGGAAACACCATATATTTT.

There are a few counts of this clone. The rearrangement uses TRBV9 and TRBJ2-2; no firm D call. The CDR3 length is 17 residues. Germline lookup yields CDR1 SGDLS and CDR2 YYNGEE. V was shortened by 0 bases and J by 0 bases, with 12 bases between the two germline ends. CDR3 sequence (DNA): TGTGCCAGCAGCGTAGCTCAGTTCGCGCCGAACACCGGGGAGCTGTTTTTT. As protein: CASSVAQFAPNTGELFF. Using reference TRBV9 and TRBJ2-2 for the parts outside the CDR3, the full variable domain is DSGVTQTPKHLITATGQRVTLRCSPRSGDLSVYWYQQSLDQGLQFLIQYYNGEERAKGNILERFSAQQFPDLHSELNLSSLELGDSALYFCASSVAQFAPNTGELFFGEGSRLTVL.

V is TRBV6-5 and J is TRBJ1-3; the match to TRBD1 covers 8 bases. There are 15 residues in the CDR3. Germline V lookup: CDR1 MNHEY, CDR2 SVGAGI. V shed 6 bases, J shed 2 bases, and the junction held 6 bases outside the gene matches. The CDR3 DNA follows: TGTGCCAGCAGCCTAGACAGGGGCACTGGAAACACCATATATTTT. This translates into CASSLDRGTGNTIYF.

The chain employs TRBV5-1 and TRBJ1-1, with D tentatively TRBD1 (6 bases). This CDR3 is 16 amino acids long. V was shortened by 0 bases and J by 0 bases, with 12 bases between the two germline ends. The germline gives CDR1 SGHRS, CDR2 YFSETQ. DNA of the CDR3: TGCGCCAGCAGCTTGGGTGATGGGGGCCTGAACACTGAAGCTTTCTTT. Protein sequence: CASSLGDGGLNTEAFF.

In this sample, this clone turned up once. The chain carries TRBV6-9 and TRBJ2-5; D is unresolved. CDR3 length: 12 residues. The V gene's germline CDR1 is MNHGY and CDR2 SVAAGI. Trimming removed 4 bases at V and 4 bases at J, with 7 bases between. The chain's CDR3 is CASSSLRETQYF. DNA for the CDR3: TGTGCCAGCAGTTCCTTAAGAGAGACCCAGTACTTC.

The chain has TRBV5-4 and TRBJ1-2; tentative D call: TRBD1 (6 bases). CDR1 and CDR2 from the germline V gene are SGHNT and YYREEE (reference sequence). CDR3 length: 16 amino acids. The V gene lost 0 bases and the J gene lost 4 bases, with 16 bases spanning the gap. The CDR3 reads CASSLDRELDLYGYTF. CDR3 nucleotides: TGTGCCAGCAGCTTGGACAGGGAGTTAGACCTCTATGGCTACACCTTC.

This clone was counted a few times. The chain is built from TRBV5-1 and TRBJ2-7; D tentatively reads TRBD1 or TRBD2 (6 bases each). This CDR3 has 16 amino acids. V was pared by 7 bases and J by 0 bases, with 20 bases between. Germline CDR1 and CDR2: SGHRS and YFSETQ. In DNA, the CDR3 is TGCGCCAGCCCGTTGGTGGGGGGCGAGAGCTCCTACGAGCAGTACTTC. Translated, it gives CASPLVGGESSYEQYF.

The rearrangement joins TRBV6-6 to TRBJ1-3, with D unclear. The CDR3 length is 14 residues. Germline CDR1 MNHNY, CDR2 SVGAGI (reference sequence). The V and J ends lost 4 bases and 4 bases respectively, with 11 bases between them. CDR3 residues: CASSLLLAGNTIYF. CDR3 bases: TGTGCCAGCAGTTTACTTCTTGCCGGAAACACCATATATTTT.

Only one count was recorded for this clone. Here the CDR3 DNA reads TGTGCCAGCAGCTTTGTGCGTAATGAGCAGTTCTTC. It yields the protein CASSFVRNEQFF. The chain employs TRBV12-1 and TRBJ2-1; no DNA check was done on the table's D call, TRBD2. TRBV12-1 is a pseudogene segment. The length of the CDR3 is 12 residues.

This sequence joins TRBV28 and TRBJ2-7, with D perhaps being TRBD1 or TRBD2 (5 bases each). In germline, CDR1 is MDHEN, CDR2 SYDVKM. The V end was cut by 1 base, the J end by 4 bases, with 14 bases between. The CDR3 length is 15 residues. CDR3 in amino acids: CASSLSLGELYEQYF. CDR3 nucleotide sequence: TGTGCCAGCAGTTTATCCCTGGGGGAGTTGTACGAGCAGTACTTC. Filled out from reference TRBV28 and TRBJ2-7, the complete variable domain reads DVKVTQSSRYLVKRTGEKVFLECVQDMDHENMFWYRQDPGLGLRLIYFSYDVKMKEKGDIPEGYSVSREKKERFSLILESASTNQTSMYLCASSLSLGELYEQYFGPGTRLTVT.

V gene TRBV28 combines with J gene TRBJ1-2; D possibly corresponds to TRBD1 (5 bases). The germline V and J ends were trimmed by 6 bases and 8 bases, with 16 bases remaining between them. Germline CDR1 reads MDHEN; CDR2 reads SYDVKM. The CDR3 is 13 residues long. The chain's CDR3 is CASRTTTDLGYTF. The CDR3 DNA reads as TGTGCCAGCAGAACAACGACAGATCTCGGCTACACCTTC.

The J gene is TRBJ1-2, the V gene TRBV28; 7 bases fit TRBD1. The germline gives CDR1 MDHEN, CDR2 SYDVKM. The CDR3 has 14 residues. V was pared by 4 bases and J by 6 bases, with 8 bases of the junction left unmatched. CDR3 sequence reads: CASSSPGGGNGYTF. The CDR3, as DNA: TGTGCCAGCAGTTCCCCAGGGGGGGGCAATGGCTACACCTTC.

The V and J genes are TRBV12-3 or TRBV12-4 and TRBJ1-1; D ambiguous. Trimming shortened V by 5 bases and J by 1 base, and 8 bases separated the two germline ends. The CDR3 spans 13 residues. In DNA, the CDR3 is TGTGCCAGCAGTCCGGGAAGGAACACTGAAGCTTTCTTT. It yields the protein CASSPGRNTEAFF.

The chain recombines TRBV19 with TRBJ1-1; D not resolved. Germline CDR1 is LNHDA and CDR2 is SQIVND (reference sequence). V dropped 7 bases and J dropped 0 bases, with 12 bases sitting between them. This CDR3 spans 14 amino acids. CDR3 nucleotides: TGTGCCAGTAAGCGGGTATACATGAACACTGAAGCTTTCTTT. Encoded protein: CASKRVYMNTEAFF.

This chain joins TRBV27 and TRBJ2-3, with D unresolved. Germline V gene sequence: CDR1 MNHEY, CDR2 SMNVEV (reference sequence). This CDR3 contains 14 residues. V lost 5 bases to trimming and J lost 0 bases, with 9 bases between them. The CDR3 nucleotides are TGTGCCAGCAGTCGGATACAGAGCACAGATACGCAGTATTTT. Translated, it gives CASSRIQSTDTQYF.

The V gene is TRBV18, the J gene TRBJ1-1; D is unresolved. Germline CDR1 is KGHSH and CDR2 is LQKENI. The CDR3 has 13 amino acids. V lost 3 bases and J lost 1, with 6 bases in between. This CDR3 reads CASSPQANTEAFF. The CDR3 nucleotides read TGTGCCAGCTCACCCCAGGCGAACACTGAAGCTTTCTTT.

The chain recombines TRBV27 with TRBJ1-2; D unresolved. Looked up from germline, CDR1 is MNHEY and CDR2 is SMNVEV (reference sequence). The V and J ends lost 3 bases and 7 bases respectively, with 27 bases between them. The CDR3 consists of 18 residues. CDR3 sequence (DNA): TGTGCCAGCAGTTTTAGCCCACTATCAGTCGGCAGGCCCGGTGGCTACACCTTC. This sequence encodes CASSFSPLSVGRPGGYTF.

The rearrangement joins TRBV15 to TRBJ2-7, with 10 bases that match TRBD1. The germline gives CDR1 LNHNV, CDR2 YYDKDF (reference sequence). Losses at the gene ends were 5 bases for V and 5 bases for J; bases not matched to a gene: 6. This CDR3 spans 14 amino acids. The CDR3 protein is CATSGGTGADEQYF. The CDR3 nucleotides are TGTGCCACCAGCGGAGGGACAGGGGCCGACGAGCAGTACTTC.

V is TRBV5-4 and J is TRBJ1-1; 9 nucleotides agree with TRBD1. Germline-derived CDR1 and CDR2 are SGHNT and YYREEE (reference sequence). Trimming removed 2 bases from V and 4 bases from J; junction bases left unmatched: 9. The CDR3 totals 16 residues. CDR3 sequence: CASSFMGTGKPTEAFF. The CDR3 nucleotides are TGTGCCAGCAGCTTTATGGGGACAGGGAAGCCCACTGAAGCTTTCTTT.

V usage is TRBV6-5 and J usage is TRBJ1-6; 7 bases are shared with TRBD1. The CDR3 loop spans 15 amino acids. The V and J ends lost 6 bases and 5 bases, in that order; junction bases with no gene match: 7. Germline V gene lookup returns CDR1 MNHEY and CDR2 SVGAGI. This CDR3 reads CASSGSTGDNSPLHF. In DNA form, the CDR3 reads TGTGCCAGCAGCGGCTCCACAGGGGATAATTCACCCCTCCACTTT.